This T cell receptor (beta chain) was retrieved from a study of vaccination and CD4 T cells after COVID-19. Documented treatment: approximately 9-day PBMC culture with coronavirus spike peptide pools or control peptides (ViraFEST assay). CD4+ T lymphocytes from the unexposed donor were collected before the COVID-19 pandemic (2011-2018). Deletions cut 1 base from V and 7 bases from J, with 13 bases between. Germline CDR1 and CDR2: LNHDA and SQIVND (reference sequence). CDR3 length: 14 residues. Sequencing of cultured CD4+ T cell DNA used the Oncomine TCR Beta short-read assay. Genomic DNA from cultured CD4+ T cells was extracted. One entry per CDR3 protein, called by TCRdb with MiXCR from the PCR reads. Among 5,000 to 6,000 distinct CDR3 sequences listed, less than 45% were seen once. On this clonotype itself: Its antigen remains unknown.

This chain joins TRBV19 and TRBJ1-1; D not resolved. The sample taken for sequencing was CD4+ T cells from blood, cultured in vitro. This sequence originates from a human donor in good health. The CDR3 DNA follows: TGTGCCAGTAGTATAGTAGGAACGGCCCTTGAAGCTTTCTTT. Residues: CASSIVGTALEAFF.